Listed below are T cell receptor beta chains from one sample, sequenced in a study of T-cell memory formation after mild COVID-19. TCRdb independently ran MiXCR on the 5' RACE reads; one entry per CDR3 protein. The top ten hold 20% to 25% of the sample, which has roughly 370,000 distinct CDR3 sequences, about a sixth seen once. The sample comprised PBMCs or a T cell subset sorted from them (not recorded which). The receptors were sampled from a man younger than 35 who had mild COVID-19 (a few samples of this study predate the infection). Cell type and time point are not known. The CDR3 runs from the conserved cysteine through the conserved F or W. The D gene is left open where the match is weak. A clone size is listed for some rows: how often the clone was seen (once, few, many), or a class if it is expanded.

v_gene	abundance	j_gene	d_gene	CDR3aa	CDR3nt
TRBV7-9	.	TRBJ1-2	.	CASSLTRGPRFNYGYTF	TGTGCCAGCAGCTTAACCAGGGGACCGCGATTTAACTATGGCTACACCTTC
TRBV25-1	few	TRBJ1-5	TRBD1	CASRPRDRGLLEQPQHF	TGTGCCAGCAGGCCCCGGGACAGGGGCCTCCTGGAACAGCCCCAGCATTTT
TRBV6-5	.	TRBJ1-2	.	CASSSDSLWRGYTF	TGTGCCAGCAGTTCGGACAGTCTTTGGAGGGGCTACACCTTC
TRBV7-2	.	TRBJ2-3	.	CASSFRGAPDTQYF	TGTGCCAGCAGCTTTCGCGGGGCTCCAGATACGCAGTATTTT
TRBV28	.	TRBJ1-5	.	CASSLSHSPANQPQHF	TGTGCCAGCAGTTTATCGCACAGCCCCGCGAATCAGCCCCAGCATTTT
TRBV29-1	few	TRBJ2-1	.	CSGATPGVYNEQFF	TGCAGCGGTGCGACCCCAGGAGTATACAATGAGCAGTTCTTC
TRBV6-6	few	TRBJ1-6	TRBD1	CASSPPGVRGNSPLHF	TGTGCCAGCAGCCCACCGGGCGTCAGGGGGAATTCACCCCTCCACTTT
TRBV7-2	few	TRBJ2-1	.	CASSTSQQMGYNEQFF	TGTGCCAGCAGCACCTCACAGCAGATGGGCTACAATGAGCAGTTCTTC
TRBV6-2/TRBV6-3	few	TRBJ2-1	.	CASSRRLASSEQFF	TGTGCCAGCAGTCGCCGGCTAGCCTCTTCTGAGCAGTTCTTC
TRBV27	.	TRBJ2-5	.	CASKATGFQETQYF	TGTGCCAGCAAAGCCACAGGGTTCCAAGAGACCCAGTACTTC
TRBV6-6	.	TRBJ2-1	.	CASSYRRGHGNEQFF	TGTGCCAGCAGTTACCGTCGGGGGCACGGCAATGAGCAGTTCTTC
TRBV5-1	many	TRBJ1-1	.	CASSLQNTEAFF	TGTGCCAGCAGTTTACAGAACACTGAAGCTTTCTTT
TRBV6-2/TRBV6-3	few	TRBJ2-1	.	CASSKGPLGDEQFF	TGTGCCAGCAGTAAAGGGCCTTTGGGGGATGAGCAGTTCTTC
TRBV20-1	.	TRBJ2-1	TRBD2	CSAQGLAGGPYEQFF	TGCAGTGCCCAGGGTCTAGCGGGGGGGCCTTATGAGCAGTTCTTC
TRBV5-4	many	TRBJ2-1	.	CASRLRVDNEQFF	TGTGCCAGCAGGCTCCGAGTCGACAATGAGCAGTTCTTC
TRBV19	few	TRBJ2-3	TRBD2	CASNPSGGTDTQYF	TGTGCCAGTAACCCTAGCGGGGGTACAGATACGCAGTATTTT
TRBV24-1	.	TRBJ2-1	.	CATSDFGRPGFRQFF	TGTGCCACCAGTGATTTTGGGAGACCCGGCTTTCGGCAGTTCTTC